The 20 T cell receptor beta chains presented below share a single source sample, sequenced in a study of blood T cell repertoires in COVID-19 (TCRdb year 2020). Libraries were prepared through the immunoSEQ multiplex PCR assay. Drawn from immuneACCESS, this table holds only the in-frame rearrangements with V and J called that TCRdb kept. Clones are partly lost; checked studies trace under half to an unresolved V gene and leave the rest unexplained. This sample is represented by over 6,500 clones; 80% to 90% of them were singletons. More than 7% of the sample belongs to the ten largest clones. The specimen sequenced was peripheral blood. The receptor source for this set is a human donor in a cohort sampled during active COVID-19. The donor label of this sample is uncertain.

The chain carries TRBV10-2 and TRBJ1-2, with 7 positions matching TRBD1. Per germline, CDR1 WSHSY and CDR2 SAAADI. The CDR3 extends over 13 amino acids. J lost 4 bases, V lost 6 bases, and 5 bases had no gene match. CDR3 nucleotides: TGCGCCAGCAGCCGGGACAGCCCCTATGGCTACACCTTC. This gives the protein CASSRDSPYGYTF.

This chain joins TRBV18 and TRBJ1-1; D may be TRBD1 (6 bases). Germline values: CDR1 KGHSH, CDR2 LQKENI. The V gene lost 5 bases and the J gene lost 1 base, with 11 bases spanning the gap. The CDR3 spans 14 residues. The chain's CDR3 is CASSGQTGNTEAFF. The CDR3 DNA follows: TGTGCCAGCTCAGGACAGACAGGGAACACTGAAGCTTTCTTT.

This sequence joins TRBV3-1 (or the pseudogene TRBV3-2) and TRBJ2-5; D not certain. Germline loops: CDR1 LGHDT, CDR2 YNNKEL (reference sequence). CDR3 size: 16 residues. Between the trimmed V and J ends, which lost 4 bases and 1 base, there was a span of 16 bases. For the CDR3, the DNA is TGTGCCAGCAGCCTCGCCAGTTCCAGTGGCCAAGAGACCCAGTACTTC. Encoded protein: CASSLASSSGQETQYF.

The rearrangement joins TRBV6-5 to TRBJ2-3; 8 nucleotides match TRBD2. The CDR3 is 14 residues long. After removal of 11 bases from V and 1 base from J, the junction contained 8 bases not matched to a gene. Germline-derived CDR1 and CDR2 are MNHEY and SVGAGI. CDR3 nucleotides: TGTGCCGGCCGGGGGGGGGATGGCACAGATACGCAGTATTTT. It codes for CAGRGGDGTDTQYF.

This clone came up a few times. The chain recombines TRBV5-6 with TRBJ2-1, with D perhaps TRBD2 (6 bases). Per the germline V gene, CDR1 is SGHDT and CDR2 is YYEEEE. Trimming left V 3 bases short and J 15 bases short, with 19 bases between. This CDR3 comprises 13 residues. The CDR3 spells CASSSSPPGGPFF. The CDR3 bases are TGTGCCAGCAGCTCCTCACCCCCCGGAGGGCCGTTCTTC.

J is TRBJ2-1 and V is TRBV29-1; D is uncertain. The germline V gene encodes CDR1 SQVTM and CDR2 ANQGSEA. Trimming took 5 bases from V and 15 from J, leaving 11 bases between them. This CDR3 comprises 9 residues. CDR3 loop: CSVSDPRFF. DNA for the CDR3: TGCAGCGTTTCAGATCCAAGGTTCTTC.

This clone was seen only once. The chain links TRBV6-5 to TRBJ2-5; TRBD1 matches 9 bases. V lost 7 bases and J lost 5; bases outside the gene matches: 2. Germline V gene lookup returns CDR1 MNHEY and CDR2 SVGAGI. This CDR3 has 12 amino acids. This chain's CDR3 is CASITGGETQYF. CDR3 sequence (DNA): TGTGCCAGCATCACAGGGGGCGAGACCCAGTACTTC.

The V and J genes are TRBV10-3 and TRBJ2-7, with TRBD1 identical over 9 bases. Germline trimming cut 1 base from V and 3 bases from J; bases unmatched to any gene: 4. The CDR3 is 15 amino acids. Per germline, CDR1 ENHRY and CDR2 SYGVKD. Here the CDR3 DNA reads TGTGCCATCAGTGAGTTGGACAGGGGTAGCTACGAGCAGTACTTC. The encoded protein is CAISELDRGSYEQYF.

The chain carries TRBV27 and TRBJ1-2, with D uncertain. There are 16 residues in the CDR3. Germline assignment: CDR1 MNHEY and CDR2 SMNVEV (reference sequence). Trimming removed 0 bases from V and 2 bases from J, with 13 bases in between. The CDR3 region has the DNA TGTGCCAGCAGTTTATCGGAAGCAGCGATGAACTATGGCTACACCTTC. This sequence encodes CASSLSEAAMNYGYTF.

The CDR3 DNA is TGTGCCAGTAGTCTCGGGATCCCCTACGAGCAGTACTTC. It translates to CASSLGIPYEQYF. The V gene is TRBV19, the J gene TRBJ2-7, with a weak D call TRBD2 (5 bases). Trimming stripped 5 bases from V and 2 bases from J, with 10 bases between. CDR1 LNHDA and CDR2 SQIVND come from the germline V gene (reference sequence). The CDR3 consists of 13 residues. Based on the CDR3 plus reference TRBV19 and TRBJ2-7, the full variable domain is DGGITQSPKYLFRKEGQNVTLSCEQNLNHDAMYWYRQDPGQGLRLIYYSQIVNDFQKGDIAEGYSVSREKKESFPLTVTSAQKNPTAFYLCASSLGIPYEQYFGPGTRLTVT.

This clone was counted between two and nine times. The chain links TRBV7-9 to TRBJ1-6; 10 bases fit TRBD1. Trimming took 8 bases from V and 8 from J; bases not matched to a gene: 3. Per germline, CDR1 SEHNR and CDR2 FQNEAQ (reference sequence). This CDR3 spans 13 amino acids. The CDR3 coding sequence is TGTGCCAGCGGAGACAGGGGGCATTCACCCCTCCACTTT. It is translated as CASGDRGHSPLHF.

To note about this clone: This sample includes further DNA sequences coding for the same CDR3. The V gene is TRBV6-5, the J gene TRBJ1-2, with a possible D match to TRBD1 (6 bases). Germline values: CDR1 MNHEY, CDR2 SVGAGI. This CDR3 spans 12 amino acids. The germline V and J ends were trimmed by 5 bases and 2 bases, with 6 bases remaining between them. The CDR3: CASSQGNYGYTF. The CDR3 region has the DNA TGTGCCAGCAGTCAGGGGAACTATGGCTACACCTTC.

The chain uses TRBV5-1 and TRBJ2-7; TRBD1 is a possible D gene (6 bases). Per the germline V gene, CDR1 is SGHRS and CDR2 is YFSETQ. The CDR3 is 14 residues long. The V gene lost 5 bases and the J gene lost 4 bases, with 16 bases spanning the gap. The CDR3 coding sequence is TGCGCCAGCAGACAAGGGGACACCCTTTACGAGCAGTACTTC. This encodes CASRQGDTLYEQYF.

CDR3 DNA: TGCGCCAGCAGATCGACAGGGGGGAACACTGAAGCTTTCTTT. As protein: CASRSTGGNTEAFF. This chain connects TRBV5-1 to TRBJ1-1, with TRBD1 identical over 9 bases. The ends lost 5 bases at V and 1 base at J; junction bases unmatched: 3. The germline CDR1 and CDR2 sequences are SGHRS and YFSETQ. The CDR3 has 14 residues.

This clone was recorded once. The rearrangement joins TRBV10-3 to TRBJ2-3; 7 nucleotides match TRBD1. V lost 1 base to trimming and J lost 1 base; unmatched junction nucleotides: 8. Per the germline V gene, CDR1 is ENHRY and CDR2 is SYGVKD. This CDR3 region has 17 residues. The CDR3 DNA sequence: TGTGCCATCAGTGAGTACACAGGGGCTAAAGGCACAGATACGCAGTATTTT. It codes for CAISEYTGAKGTDTQYF.

The chain has TRBV19 and TRBJ2-2, with D maybe TRBD2 (6 bases). Germline V gene data show CDR1 as LNHDA and CDR2 as SQIVND (reference sequence). There are 14 residues in the CDR3. Deletions cut 6 bases from V and 4 bases from J, with 12 bases between. The CDR3 DNA follows: TGTGCCAGTAGCCTGCGGGGTGTCACCGGGGAGCTGTTTTTT. Translated: CASSLRGVTGELFF.

The chain recombines TRBV25-1 with TRBJ1-4; 9 bases match TRBD1. This CDR3 has 15 residues. Per the germline V gene, CDR1 is MGHDK and CDR2 is SYGVNS. Unmatched junction bases numbered 7, after V lost 4 bases and J lost 7 bases. The CDR3 sequence: CASSAFGTGREKLFF. The DNA of the CDR3 is TGTGCCAGCAGTGCCTTCGGGACAGGGCGTGAAAAACTGTTTTTT. The whole variable domain, remainder taken from reference TRBV25-1 and TRBJ1-4, is EADIYQTPRYLVIGTGKKITLECSQTMGHDKMYWYQQDPGMELHLIHYSYGVNSTEKGDLSSESTVSRIRTEHFPLTLESARPSHTSQYLCASSAFGTGREKLFFGSGTQLSVL.

V and J are TRBV5-1 and TRBJ1-4; TRBD1 agrees at 8 bases. The germline V gene encodes CDR1 SGHRS and CDR2 YFSETQ. This CDR3 is 17 amino acids long. Unmatched junction bases numbered 6, after V lost 2 bases and J lost 0 bases. The chain's CDR3 is CASSFWQGAATNEKLFF. Written as DNA, the CDR3 is TGCGCCAGCAGCTTTTGGCAGGGGGCAGCAACTAATGAAAAACTGTTTTTT.

This chain connects TRBV2 to TRBJ1-2; no clear D. CDR1 is SNHLY, CDR2 FYNNEI, per germline. With 7 bases removed from V and 6 bases from J, the gap between germline ends came to 12 bases. The CDR3 runs to 12 residues. In DNA form, the CDR3 reads TGTGCCAGCACCCCGAGGGCGGATGGCTACACCTTC. Translating it yields CASTPRADGYTF.

The chain links TRBV7-2 to TRBJ1-3; a possible D gene is TRBD1 (6 bases). Trimming took 3 bases from V and 2 from J, leaving 11 bases between them. The length of the CDR3 is 15 residues. Germline loops: CDR1 SGHTA, CDR2 FQGNSA. CDR3 nucleotide sequence: TGTGCCAGCAGCTTCGGGACATTACCTGGAAACACCATATATTTT. It specifies CASSFGTLPGNTIYF. The full variable domain, in which reference TRBV7-2 and TRBJ1-3 provide the parts outside the CDR3, is GAGVSQSPSNKVTEKGKDVELRCDPISGHTALYWYRQSLGQGLEFLIYFQGNSAPDKSGLPSDRFSAERTGGSVSTLTIQRTQQEDSAVYLCASSFGTLPGNTIYFGEGSWLTVV.